A single TCR beta chain is shown here with its context. Its antigen remains unknown. MiXCR was run by TCRdb on the 5' RACE reads, yielding one entry per CDR3 protein. The table records some 500 distinct CDR3 sequences, under 13% of them present only once. This sample is drawn from a study of spatial heterogeneity in lung cancer. The wider study: Sequences of the beta chain were consistently detected in greater numbers than alpha-chain sequences.

Points from the study as a whole: The recorded estimate of tumor T cell coverage is 7% to 9% for alpha chains and about 12% for beta chains. Counts of expanded alpha and beta TCRs within tumors tracked the tumor nonsynonymous mutation count.

The time point denotes: sample taken at primary tumor resection. Unsorted whole RNA from tumor, nontumor lung or frozen PBMC underwent sequencing. After removal of 7 bases from V and 10 bases from J, the junction contained 10 bases not matched to a gene. This CDR3 has 13 residues. The TCR sequence derives from a female donor with early-stage non-small cell lung cancer. The chain is built from TRBV12-3 or TRBV12-4 and TRBJ2-3, with 8 bases matching TRBD2. Material: lung tumor tissue, obtained at surgery. The CDR3 loop reads CASTPGRGGAQYF. The CDR3 region has the DNA TGTGCCAGCACCCCGGGCCGGGGGGGAGCGCAGTATTTT.